The clone carrying this TCR beta chain was seen a few times. Its antigen remains unknown. This specimen comes from a study of cytomegalovirus exposure and HLA in healthy donors. Study conclusions and caveats: Donors were assumed by presence/absence analyses to have roughly uniform sequencing depth.

13 Jbeta primers and 60 Vbeta primers were used for the PCR. Sequencing used immunoSEQ multiplex PCR; TCRdb keeps in-frame clones, though not all of them. Altogether more than 95,000 clones are present, over 65% being singletons, with the ten largest covering 1.5% to 2%. Germline V gives CDR1 LGHNA, CDR2 YSLEER. V was trimmed by 3 bases and J by 4 bases, leaving 10 bases between them. This CDR3 spans 13 amino acids. The sequence was collected from a woman aged 35 to 49 in good health and CMV-seronegative. The genes are TRBV4-3 and TRBJ2-7, with D unresolved. The source material was PBMCs. CDR3 sequence: CASSHTLGYEQYF. Here the CDR3 DNA reads TGCGCCAGCAGCCATACGCTCGGGTACGAGCAGTACTTC.